The present T cell receptor (beta chain) was sequenced within a study of human T cells and chemical hapten exposure. Background on the study: Skin on the upper inner arm, 2 cm by 2 cm in size, was sensitized with 2% DPC.

Each CDR3 protein gets one entry after TCRdb re-called the RACE reads with MiXCR. The sample holds 95,000 or so distinct CDR3 sequences, 10% to 13% seen once. Specified time point: patch test 1, 2 weeks after DPC sensitization. Documented treatment: therapeutic diphenylcyclopropenone sensitization with weekly scalp DPC. There are 14 residues in the CDR3. The germline V gene has CDR1 MDHEN and CDR2 SYDVKM. Trimming took 0 bases from V and 4 from J, leaving 10 bases between them. The clonotype comes from a man aged 35-49 years with alopecia areata. Some clones in this sample may be carry-over from other donors' samples. The input for sequencing was whole blood, taken in connection with sensitization to the hapten diphenylcyclopropenone (DPC). This sequence joins TRBV28 and TRBJ2-7; D gene unclear. The CDR3 region has the DNA TGTGCCAGCAGTTTATGGGCCGATCAATACGAGCAGTACTTC. Encoded protein: CASSLWADQYEQYF.